What follows are 5 T cell receptor beta chains derived from one specimen sequenced in a study of blood T cells in healthy people across ages (dated by TCRdb to between 2014 and 2017). Library preparation employed 5' RACE. These reads were obtained on an Illumina HiSeq 2500. The second PCR ran for roughly 7 to 12 cycles and used a J-beta primer mix along with a sample-barcoded 5' primer. TCRdb trimmed the raw reads at Q25, called clones with MiXCR and kept productive beta chains. For every CDR3 protein sequence, its rows merge into one entry that carries the most common genes and DNA. The table for this sample lists 550,000 to 800,000 distinct CDR3 sequences; roughly 32% of them were counted only once. The top ten clones comprise just over 15% of the sample. Sequences were obtained from blood. The receptors here all came from a woman aged 80 or over in good health. Donor details come from another sample of the same person, matched by shared clones.

The V and J genes are TRBV6-6 and TRBJ1-3; a weak D match, TRBD1 (6 bases). Germline V gene data show CDR1 as MNHNY and CDR2 as SVGAGI (reference sequence). The CDR3 sequence is 14 residues long. V was pared by 6 bases and J by 2 bases, with 11 bases between. CDR3 region: CASSPRDTGNTIYF. The CDR3, as DNA: TGTGCCAGCAGCCCACGGGACACTGGAAACACCATATATTTT.

About this clonotype itself: In this CDR3 the conserved last residue, phenylalanine or tryptophan, is missing, so a read error is likely. This chain connects TRBV6-5 to TRBJ2-5; D call uncertain. V dropped 2 bases and J dropped 11 bases, with 12 bases sitting between them. This CDR3 region has 12 residues. Germline V gives CDR1 MNHEY, CDR2 SVGAGI. CDR3 in amino acids: CASSYMGNEQYV. As DNA, the CDR3 is TGTGCCAGCAGTTACATGGGCAATGAGCAGTACGTC.

This clonotype has just a few counts. J is TRBJ1-1 and V is TRBV9, with D possibly matching TRBD1 (5 bases). Germline CDR1 is SGDLS and CDR2 is YYNGEE. Trimming took 2 bases from V and 5 from J, leaving 13 bases between them. The CDR3 has 14 residues. The CDR3, as DNA: TGTGCCAGCAGCGTCTCAGGGTGGGGGACTGAAGCTTTCTTT. Amino acid sequence: CASSVSGWGTEAFF.

This clonotype was counted at least ten times. The V call is TRBV6-1, the J call TRBJ2-3; 7 nucleotides line up with TRBD1. With V trimmed by 8 bases and J by 7 bases, 6 bases remained unmatched. The CDR3 is 12 amino acids. The germline CDR1 and CDR2 sequences are MNHNS and SASEGT. This CDR3 is CASWDSFHTQYF. In DNA, the CDR3 is TGTGCCAGCTGGGACAGTTTCCATACGCAGTATTTT.

The V gene is TRBV4-3, the J gene TRBJ2-2, with D unclear. CDR3 length equals 15 residues. V lost 1 base and J lost 0, with 6 bases in between. The V gene's germline CDR1 is LGHNA and CDR2 YSLEER. The CDR3 DNA reads TGCGCCAGCAGCCAAGTCTTGTCGAACACCGGGGAGCTGTTTTTT. This translates into CASSQVLSNTGELFF.